The clone carrying this TCR beta chain is a singleton in its sample. What it binds is not known. They ran version v3.0 of the immunoSEQ assay at survey level. Sequencing was performed with immunoSEQ multiplex PCR; in TCRdb, only in-frame clones are kept and a portion is missing. This sample has 17,000 or so clones; roughly 77% occur once, and the top ten carry about 8.2%. The CDR3 is 14 residues long. Deletions cut 4 bases from V and 11 bases from J, with 20 bases between. Germline-derived CDR1 and CDR2 are SGHVS and FNYEAQ. The record originates from a study of long-term antiretroviral therapy in people with HIV. The study, taken as a whole, reports: Against controls, HIV repertoires showed narrower ranges of CDR3 length.

This TCR was sampled from a man aged 18 to 30 with HIV. The sequenced sample was unsorted PBMCs, obtained 0.3 years after starting antiretroviral therapy. The chain links TRBV7-6 to TRBJ1-1; tentative D call: TRBD1 (5 bases). As DNA, the CDR3 is TGTGCCAGCAGCTCCGGCCCACGGGGGACGGAGGCTTTCTTT. It is translated as CASSSGPRGTEAFF.